A selection of T cell receptor beta chains follows, all from one sample in a study of T cell clonotyping in hematopoietic cell transplantation. Generated by immunoSEQ multiplex PCR, the TCRdb table keeps only in-frame clones and is missing some. This repertoire shows around 24,000 clones, about 79% found once; its top ten account for about a quarter. The material sequenced was peripheral blood mononuclear cells, taken before stem cell transplant. Every receptor here comes from a woman aged 55-70 years with acute myeloid leukemia. Some clones in this sample may be carry-over from other donors' samples. Both conserved end residues are part of each CDR3. The D gene is left open where the match is weak. Rows may omit the clone size; those that give it use once, few, many or a size class.

cdr3_nt: TGTGCCAGCAGCTTTCCCGGGGTAGGGTACGAGCAGTACTTC
cdr3_aa: CASSFPGVGYEQYF
v_call: TRBV5-6
j_call: TRBJ2-7
d_call: .
clone_size: .

cdr3_nt: TGTGCCACCAGCAGAGACTGGGGGGAGCAGTACTTC
cdr3_aa: CATSRDWGEQYF
v_call: TRBV15
j_call: TRBJ2-7
d_call: .
clone_size: .

cdr3_nt: TGCGCCAGCAGCGCACAGGCTCAGAACGCTGAAGCTTTCTTT
cdr3_aa: CASSAQAQNAEAFF
v_call: TRBV4-3
j_call: TRBJ1-1
d_call: .
clone_size: .

cdr3_nt: TGCGCCAGCAGCTTGGCCGCCGGGTTGGGTCAGCCCCAGCATTTT
cdr3_aa: CASSLAAGLGQPQHF
v_call: TRBV5-1
j_call: TRBJ1-5
d_call: .
clone_size: .

cdr3_nt: TGTGCCAGCAGTTTAAGGACAGGTAGCAATCAGCCCCAGCATTTT
cdr3_aa: CASSLRTGSNQPQHF
v_call: TRBV28
j_call: TRBJ1-5
d_call: TRBD1
clone_size: .

cdr3_nt: TGTGCCAGCAGTTTATCTGCCGGGTACAATGAGCAGTTCTTC
cdr3_aa: CASSLSAGYNEQFF
v_call: TRBV27
j_call: TRBJ2-1
d_call: .
clone_size: .

cdr3_nt: TGTGCCAGCAGGGGACGGACGCTATATAGCAATCAGCCCCAGCATTTT
cdr3_aa: CASRGRTLYSNQPQHF
v_call: TRBV28
j_call: TRBJ1-5
d_call: .
clone_size: .

cdr3_nt: TGTGCCAGCAGCTCCCCAACCGGGACAGGGGGCAGCGAGCAGTTCTTC
cdr3_aa: CASSSPTGTGGSEQFF
v_call: TRBV7-6
j_call: TRBJ2-1
d_call: TRBD1
clone_size: once

cdr3_nt: TGTGCCAGCAGTTCACAGGGCCGCGAGACCCAGTACTTC
cdr3_aa: CASSSQGRETQYF
v_call: TRBV28
j_call: TRBJ2-5
d_call: .
clone_size: .

cdr3_nt: TGTGCCAGCAGTGAAGCGGGACAGGGCGAAAAACTGTTTTTT
cdr3_aa: CASSEAGQGEKLFF
v_call: TRBV25-1
j_call: TRBJ1-4
d_call: TRBD1
clone_size: .

cdr3_nt: TGTGCCAGCAGCTGGGGAATGAACACTGAAGCTTTCTTT
cdr3_aa: CASSWGMNTEAFF
v_call: TRBV7-3
j_call: TRBJ1-1
d_call: .
clone_size: medium-sized

cdr3_nt: TGTGCCAGCAGCCCAGGACAGGGGAAGGGAAACACCATATATTTT
cdr3_aa: CASSPGQGKGNTIYF
v_call: TRBV7-2
j_call: TRBJ1-3
d_call: TRBD1
clone_size: .

cdr3_nt: TGCGCCAGCAGCCAAGATTGGGGCAGGGTCCACAATGAGCAGTTCTTC
cdr3_aa: CASSQDWGRVHNEQFF
v_call: TRBV4-3
j_call: TRBJ2-1
d_call: .
clone_size: .

cdr3_nt: TGTGCCAGCAGCCCAAAATCCCCAGGGTCAACAGATACGCAGTATTTT
cdr3_aa: CASSPKSPGSTDTQYF
v_call: TRBV7-3
j_call: TRBJ2-3
d_call: .
clone_size: once

cdr3_nt: TGTGCCACCCGACCAGGGGGCAGTGAAGCTTTCTTT
cdr3_aa: CATRPGGSEAFF
v_call: TRBV19
j_call: TRBJ1-1
d_call: TRBD1
clone_size: .

cdr3_nt: TGTGCCAGCAGTTACGGGACAGGGAACACCGGGGAGCTGTTTTTT
cdr3_aa: CASSYGTGNTGELFF
v_call: TRBV6-4
j_call: TRBJ2-2
d_call: TRBD1
clone_size: .

cdr3_nt: TGTGCCAGCAGCCCCACAGGGGATAATTCACCCCTCCACTTT
cdr3_aa: CASSPTGDNSPLHF
v_call: TRBV6-6
j_call: TRBJ1-6
d_call: TRBD1
clone_size: .

cdr3_nt: TGTGCCAGCAGCCCGGGACTATTAGAGGTCAATGAGCAGTTCTTC
cdr3_aa: CASSPGLLEVNEQFF
v_call: TRBV7-3
j_call: TRBJ2-1
d_call: TRBD2
clone_size: .

cdr3_nt: TGTGCCAGCAGCGCCGACAGGGGAACCTACGAGCAGTACTTC
cdr3_aa: CASSADRGTYEQYF
v_call: TRBV7-9
j_call: TRBJ2-7
d_call: TRBD1
clone_size: .

cdr3_nt: TGCGCCAGCAGCCGTCAAATTGGGGACGGCTACACCTTC
cdr3_aa: CASSRQIGDGYTF
v_call: TRBV4-3
j_call: TRBJ1-2
d_call: .
clone_size: .

cdr3_nt: TGCGCCAGCAGCTGGACGGGACAGGGGCGGACTGAAGCTTTCTTT
cdr3_aa: CASSWTGQGRTEAFF
v_call: TRBV5-1
j_call: TRBJ1-1
d_call: TRBD1
clone_size: .

cdr3_nt: TGCGCCAGCAGCCAAGAGCTTAGGACAGGGTTTTCCAACATTCAGTACTTC
cdr3_aa: CASSQELRTGFSNIQYF
v_call: TRBV4-3
j_call: TRBJ2-4
d_call: TRBD1
clone_size: .

cdr3_nt: TGTGCCAGCAGTGCAAGCGGGAGTGGGTATGAGCAGTTCTTC
cdr3_aa: CASSASGSGYEQFF
v_call: TRBV25-1
j_call: TRBJ2-1
d_call: TRBD2
clone_size: .

cdr3_nt: TGTGCCAGCAGCTTAGGGGGGGGATCTGGCTATGGCTACACCTTC
cdr3_aa: CASSLGGGSGYGYTF
v_call: TRBV7-3
j_call: TRBJ1-2
d_call: .
clone_size: few

cdr3_nt: TGTGCCAGCAGTTTTACAGAAAACATTCAGTACTTC
cdr3_aa: CASSFTENIQYF
v_call: TRBV28
j_call: TRBJ2-4
d_call: .
clone_size: .

cdr3_nt: TGTGCCAGCAGGGACTATGGCTACACCTTC
cdr3_aa: CASRDYGYTF
v_call: TRBV2
j_call: TRBJ1-2
d_call: .
clone_size: few

cdr3_nt: TGTGCCAGCAGTGCGCAGGGAGGTGCCTACGAGCAGTACTTC
cdr3_aa: CASSAQGGAYEQYF
v_call: TRBV2
j_call: TRBJ2-7
d_call: .
clone_size: .

cdr3_nt: TGTGCCAGCAGTTTGGGAAGGTACGAGCAGTACTTC
cdr3_aa: CASSLGRYEQYF
v_call: TRBV28
j_call: TRBJ2-7
d_call: .
clone_size: .

cdr3_nt: TGTGCCAGCAGTTACTCCGGAGCGGGGGGCGGTAATGAGCAGTTCTTC
cdr3_aa: CASSYSGAGGGNEQFF
v_call: TRBV6-6
j_call: TRBJ2-1
d_call: TRBD2
clone_size: .

cdr3_nt: TGTGCCAGCAGTTTATTCCCGACGGGAACCGGGTACGAGCAGTACTTC
cdr3_aa: CASSLFPTGTGYEQYF
v_call: TRBV28
j_call: TRBJ2-7
d_call: .
clone_size: .

cdr3_nt: TGTGCCAGCAGCAGCGGAACTACCGGGGAGCTGTTTTTT
cdr3_aa: CASSSGTTGELFF
v_call: TRBV11-3
j_call: TRBJ2-2
d_call: .
clone_size: .

cdr3_nt: TGCGCCAGCAGCCAGAGCCGGGACTGGAGTGGTCGGCAGTACTTC
cdr3_aa: CASSQSRDWSGRQYF
v_call: TRBV4-3
j_call: TRBJ2-7
d_call: .
clone_size: .

cdr3_nt: TGTGCCAGCAGCTTAGGCAGGGCGAGTTCACCCCTCCACTTT
cdr3_aa: CASSLGRASSPLHF
v_call: TRBV13
j_call: TRBJ1-6
d_call: .
clone_size: .

cdr3_nt: TGTGCCAGCAGCCAACGGGGCGGGAACTGGTACCAAGAGACCCAGTACTTC
cdr3_aa: CASSQRGGNWYQETQYF
v_call: TRBV28
j_call: TRBJ2-5
d_call: .
clone_size: .

cdr3_nt: TGTGCCAGCAGGGGACTAGCGGGAGGGTTAGGGCAGTTCTTC
cdr3_aa: CASRGLAGGLGQFF
v_call: TRBV27
j_call: TRBJ2-1
d_call: TRBD2
clone_size: few

cdr3_nt: TGTGCCAGCAGCTTGTATGCTAGGCGGGCATGGGGGGCCAAAAACATTCAGTACTTC
cdr3_aa: CASSLYARRAWGAKNIQYF
v_call: TRBV5-6
j_call: TRBJ2-4
d_call: .
clone_size: .

cdr3_nt: TGTGCCAGCAGCTTAGGTGGAGGGGGGAACACTGAAGCTTTCTTT
cdr3_aa: CASSLGGGGNTEAFF
v_call: TRBV7-9
j_call: TRBJ1-1
d_call: .
clone_size: large

cdr3_nt: TGTGCCAGTAGTTTCGGGACAGGGAGCTATGGCTACACCTTC
cdr3_aa: CASSFGTGSYGYTF
v_call: TRBV19
j_call: TRBJ1-2
d_call: TRBD1
clone_size: once

cdr3_nt: TGTGCCAGCAGCGTATCAGGGAGGAACACCGGGGAGCTGTTTTTT
cdr3_aa: CASSVSGRNTGELFF
v_call: TRBV9
j_call: TRBJ2-2
d_call: .
clone_size: .

cdr3_nt: TGTGCCAGCAGTCATGACCGTTTTGGTGTTAGCACAGATACGCAGTATTTT
cdr3_aa: CASSHDRFGVSTDTQYF
v_call: TRBV28
j_call: TRBJ2-3
d_call: .
clone_size: .

cdr3_nt: TGTGCCAGTAGTCCATTACAGGGTGAACCTGAAGCTTTCTTT
cdr3_aa: CASSPLQGEPEAFF
v_call: TRBV19
j_call: TRBJ1-1
d_call: .
clone_size: .

cdr3_nt: TGTGCCAGTTCGGACACCTCTGGGGCCAACGTCCTGACTTTC
cdr3_aa: CASSDTSGANVLTF
v_call: TRBV19
j_call: TRBJ2-6
d_call: .
clone_size: once

cdr3_nt: TGTGCCAGCAGTTTACCGGGAGGGGGCTATGGCTACACCTTC
cdr3_aa: CASSLPGGGYGYTF
v_call: TRBV28
j_call: TRBJ1-2
d_call: .
clone_size: .

cdr3_nt: TGTGCCAGCAGTCCCGGGACAGTCTCCTACGAGCAGTACTTC
cdr3_aa: CASSPGTVSYEQYF
v_call: TRBV6-5
j_call: TRBJ2-7
d_call: TRBD1
clone_size: .

cdr3_nt: TGCGCCAGCGATCCAGGGACCGAGCAGTACTTC
cdr3_aa: CASDPGTEQYF
v_call: TRBV10-2
j_call: TRBJ2-7
d_call: .
clone_size: .

cdr3_nt: TGTGCCAGTAGCATTTGGGGACAGGGGCAAGCTGGCTACACCTTC
cdr3_aa: CASSIWGQGQAGYTF
v_call: TRBV19
j_call: TRBJ1-2
d_call: TRBD1
clone_size: .

cdr3_nt: TGTGCCAGCAGTATTTTAACGGGGGCCTACGAGCAGTACTTC
cdr3_aa: CASSILTGAYEQYF
v_call: TRBV6-5
j_call: TRBJ2-7
d_call: .
clone_size: .

cdr3_nt: TGCGCCAGCAGCCCAGCGGGGCCCGAGCAGTTCTTC
cdr3_aa: CASSPAGPEQFF
v_call: TRBV4-1
j_call: TRBJ2-1
d_call: TRBD2
clone_size: .

cdr3_nt: TGTGCCAGTAGTATCCGGGGGCGCGACAATCAGCCCCAGCATTTT
cdr3_aa: CASSIRGRDNQPQHF
v_call: TRBV19
j_call: TRBJ1-5
d_call: .
clone_size: .

cdr3_nt: TGCGCCAGCAGCCAAGGGCCCAGCTACGAGCAGTACTTC
cdr3_aa: CASSQGPSYEQYF
v_call: TRBV4-1
j_call: TRBJ2-7
d_call: .
clone_size: .

cdr3_nt: TGTGCCAGCAGCGGGGGGGCAGGGCGCTATGGCTACACCTTC
cdr3_aa: CASSGGAGRYGYTF
v_call: TRBV7-2
j_call: TRBJ1-2
d_call: .
clone_size: .

cdr3_nt: TGTGCCAGCAGAGAGGACATCTGGGGACCCTACGAGCAGTACTTC
cdr3_aa: CASREDIWGPYEQYF
v_call: TRBV6-1
j_call: TRBJ2-7
d_call: .
clone_size: .

cdr3_nt: TGTGCCAGCAGTGTACACCCGAACACTGAAGCTTTCTTT
cdr3_aa: CASSVHPNTEAFF
v_call: TRBV25-1
j_call: TRBJ1-1
d_call: .
clone_size: .

cdr3_nt: TGTGCCAGCAGCTTCAGGGACCGGGTAGCTGGAAACACCATATATTTT
cdr3_aa: CASSFRDRVAGNTIYF
v_call: TRBV11-1
j_call: TRBJ1-3
d_call: .
clone_size: .

cdr3_nt: TGTGCCAGCAGCTATCGAGGGGCCGGGGGCACTGAAGCTTTCTTT
cdr3_aa: CASSYRGAGGTEAFF
v_call: TRBV5-6
j_call: TRBJ1-1
d_call: .
clone_size: .

cdr3_nt: TGTGCCAGCAGCGAATTTAGCGGGAGGGCCCGAGATACGCAGTATTTT
cdr3_aa: CASSEFSGRARDTQYF
v_call: TRBV9
j_call: TRBJ2-3
d_call: TRBD2
clone_size: .

cdr3_nt: TGTGCCAGCAGTGGCAGGCTACAACCCTACGAGCAGTACTTC
cdr3_aa: CASSGRLQPYEQYF
v_call: TRBV28
j_call: TRBJ2-7
d_call: .
clone_size: .

cdr3_nt: TGTGCCAGCAGCGACTCGGCCAGGCAGTCTCGTCGGGCCTTC
cdr3_aa: CASSDSARQSRRAF
v_call: TRBV7-9
j_call: TRBJ1-2
d_call: .
clone_size: .

cdr3_nt: TGTGCCAGCAGCCTGGGGGACAGTTCGGGCTATGGCTACACCTTC
cdr3_aa: CASSLGDSSGYGYTF
v_call: TRBV7-2
j_call: TRBJ1-2
d_call: TRBD1
clone_size: few